Listed below are T cell receptor beta chains from one sample, sequenced in a study of CD8 T cells in ankylosing spondylitis. Via MiXCR, TCRdb re-called the 5' RACE reads, giving one row per CDR3 protein. The sample shows about 280,000 distinct CDR3 sequences, 20% of them seen only once. What was sequenced was blood, either unsorted or a sorted T cell fraction (not recorded which). The receptors come from a male donor with ankylosing spondylitis or in good health (not recorded which). CDR3s include the opening cysteine and the closing phenylalanine or tryptophan. A D gene is named only where the DNA matches it firmly. Size is omitted from some rows. Given values are once, few, many or a class for expanded clones.

J gene	CDR3 length	D gene	V gene	clone size	CDR3 protein	CDR3 DNA
TRBJ2-3	14	TRBD1	TRBV14	few	CASSHPGRGKAQYF	TGTGCCAGCAGCCACCCCGGCAGGGGGAAAGCGCAGTATTTT
TRBJ2-1	16	-	TRBV6-1	-	CASSEASGGWGNEQFF	TGTGCCAGCAGTGAAGCATCCGGGGGTTGGGGCAATGAGCAGTTCTTC
TRBJ2-5	10	-	TRBV3-1	few	CASTKETQYF	TGTGCCAGCACCAAAGAGACCCAGTACTTC
TRBJ2-1	15	TRBD2	TRBV9	-	CASTSAGGSYNEQFF	TGTGCCAGCACTTCAGCGGGAGGGTCCTACAATGAGCAGTTCTTC
TRBJ1-1	15	-	TRBV21-1	few	CASSSHRQGWTEAFF	TGTGCCAGCAGCAGTCACAGACAGGGTTGGACTGAAGCTTTCTTT
TRBJ2-6	15	-	TRBV20-1	-	CSARDGGSGANVLTF	TGCAGTGCTAGAGATGGCGGCTCTGGGGCCAACGTCCTGACTTTC
TRBJ2-5	13	-	TRBV5-1	-	CASSLNAEETQYF	TGCGCCAGCAGCTTGAATGCAGAAGAGACCCAGTACTTC
TRBJ2-3	14	-	TRBV20-1	few	CSANGGGRTDTQYF	TGCAGTGCTAATGGAGGGGGAAGAACAGATACGCAGTATTTT
TRBJ2-3	14	-	TRBV12-3/TRBV12-4	few	CASSGYTSTDTQYF	TGTGCCAGCAGCGGCTACACCAGCACAGATACGCAGTATTTT
TRBJ2-1	16	-	TRBV6-5	-	CASSYFQRGRDNEQFF	TGTGCCAGCAGTTACTTCCAACGGGGGCGCGACAATGAGCAGTTCTTC
TRBJ2-1	15	-	TRBV5-5	-	CASSLELRSNNEQFF	TGTGCCAGCAGCCTGGAGTTGAGGAGTAACAATGAGCAGTTCTTC
TRBJ1-1	14	-	TRBV7-9	-	CASGLDSKNTEAFF	TGTGCCAGCGGCCTTGACAGCAAGAACACTGAAGCTTTCTTT
TRBJ2-3	14	-	TRBV29-1	-	CSVEIGRVRDTQYF	TGCAGCGTTGAAATTGGCAGGGTTAGAGATACGCAGTATTTT
TRBJ1-6	14	TRBD1	TRBV12-3/TRBV12-4	few	CASSLTGADSPLHF	TGTGCCAGCAGTTTGACAGGGGCGGATTCACCCCTCCACTTT
TRBJ2-1	11	-	TRBV28	-	CASSRGKEEFF	TGTGCCAGCAGCAGAGGGAAGGAGGAGTTCTTC
TRBJ2-5	16	-	TRBV4-1	few	CASSQEGYRAQETQYF	TGCGCCAGCAGCCAAGAAGGATACAGGGCCCAAGAGACCCAGTACTTC
TRBJ2-2	16	-	TRBV12-3/TRBV12-4	few	CASSLGQEANTGELFF	TGTGCCAGCAGTTTAGGCCAGGAGGCGAACACCGGGGAGCTGTTTTTT
TRBJ1-4	14	TRBD1	TRBV9	few	CASSPGQGGEKLFF	TGTGCCAGCAGTCCTGGACAGGGTGGGGAAAAACTGTTTTTT
TRBJ2-1	14	TRBD1	TRBV29-1	many	CSVEGTGLRNEQFF	TGCAGCGTTGAAGGGACAGGGCTACGCAATGAGCAGTTCTTC
TRBJ2-1	13	-	TRBV12-3/TRBV12-4	few	CASSPTSVGEQFF	TGTGCCAGCAGCCCTACTAGTGTCGGTGAGCAGTTCTTC
TRBJ2-2	13	-	TRBV5-1	many	CASSLSLPGELFF	TGCGCCAGCAGCTTAAGCCTCCCCGGGGAGCTGTTTTTT
TRBJ2-3	15	TRBD2	TRBV28	-	CASRWRTSGADTQYF	TGTGCCAGCAGATGGCGGACTAGCGGGGCAGATACGCAGTATTTT
TRBJ2-3	14	-	TRBV5-1	-	CASSSGGYTDTQYF	TGCGCCAGCAGCTCAGGCGGGTACACAGATACGCAGTATTTT
TRBJ1-3	11	-	TRBV20-1	-	CSAPLGNTIYF	TGCAGTGCTCCGCTTGGAAACACCATATATTTT
TRBJ1-3	14	-	TRBV20-1	-	CSARFPGVTNTIYF	TGCAGTGCTAGGTTCCCGGGGGTAACAAACACCATATATTTT
TRBJ1-2	13	-	TRBV12-3/TRBV12-4	few	CASRMDSNYGYTF	TGTGCCAGCAGGATGGACAGTAACTATGGCTACACCTTC
TRBJ2-3	16	TRBD2	TRBV20-1	-	CSARDPLAGFTDTQYF	TGCAGTGCTAGAGATCCCCTAGCGGGGTTCACAGATACGCAGTATTTT
TRBJ2-2	15	-	TRBV27	few	CASSPPGPNTGELFF	TGTGCCAGCAGTCCCCCAGGGCCCAACACCGGGGAGCTGTTTTTT
TRBJ2-6	16	-	TRBV2	-	CASRPPPGTGANVLTF	TGTGCCAGCAGACCGCCGCCAGGAACTGGGGCCAACGTCCTGACTTTC
TRBJ2-1	13	TRBD1	TRBV3-1	few	CASSTRGYNEQFF	TGTGCCAGCAGCACCAGGGGGTACAATGAGCAGTTCTTC
TRBJ2-2	14	TRBD1	TRBV9	-	CASSVGQGTGELFF	TGTGCCAGCAGCGTAGGACAGGGAACCGGGGAGCTGTTTTTT
TRBJ2-3	15	-	TRBV6-5	many	CASSSSGLLTDTQYF	TGTGCCAGCAGTTCATCTGGGCTACTGACAGATACGCAGTATTTT
TRBJ2-3	17	TRBD1	TRBV24-1	-	CATSDLRTGQGMDTQYF	TGTGCCACCAGTGATTTGAGAACGGGACAGGGAATGGATACGCAGTATTTT
TRBJ1-2	15	TRBD1	TRBV5-1	-	CASSRETGDYYGYTF	TGCGCCAGCAGCCGTGAGACAGGGGACTACTATGGCTACACCTTC
TRBJ2-5	15	TRBD1	TRBV7-9	-	CASSTGDINQETQYF	TGTGCCAGCAGCACAGGGGACATAAACCAAGAGACCCAGTACTTC
TRBJ2-6	19	-	TRBV5-6	-	CASSLVGRGRTSGANVLTF	TGTGCCAGCAGCTTGGTCGGCAGGGGACGCACCTCTGGGGCCAACGTCCTGACTTTC
TRBJ2-3	14	-	TRBV7-2	few	CASSLQGIPDTQYF	TGTGCCAGCAGCTTACAGGGGATACCAGATACGCAGTATTTT
TRBJ1-1	14	-	TRBV30	few	CAWSPLRGGTEAFF	TGTGCCTGGAGTCCTTTACGGGGCGGCACTGAAGCTTTCTTT
TRBJ2-1	19	-	TRBV5-6	few	CASSLGWTAVGQSYNEQFF	TGTGCCAGCAGCTTGGGTTGGACCGCAGTTGGCCAATCCTACAATGAGCAGTTCTTC
TRBJ1-5	15	-	TRBV5-1	few	CASSAGETSNQPQHF	TGCGCCAGCAGCGCGGGGGAAACTAGCAATCAGCCCCAGCATTTT
TRBJ1-1	15	TRBD1	TRBV27	-	CASRRQGGMNTEAFF	TGTGCCAGCAGGAGACAGGGCGGGATGAACACTGAAGCTTTCTTT
TRBJ2-2	17	-	TRBV20-1	-	CSARDPRGLSNTGELFF	TGCAGTGCTAGAGATCCCCGGGGGCTATCGAACACCGGGGAGCTGTTTTTT
TRBJ1-6	15	-	TRBV9	few	CASSVGGAGNSPLHF	TGTGCCAGCAGCGTAGGGGGGGCAGGGAATTCACCCCTCCACTTT
TRBJ1-6	18	TRBD1	TRBV6-1	-	CASNNRGSRGSYNSPLHF	TGTGCCAGCAATAACAGGGGGTCGCGGGGGTCCTATAATTCACCCCTCCACTTT
TRBJ2-2	17	TRBD1	TRBV24-1	few	CATSDPGTGRNTGELFF	TGTGCCACCAGTGACCCCGGGACAGGGCGCAACACCGGGGAGCTGTTTTTT
TRBJ2-3	13	-	TRBV20-1	few	CSARGGLTDTQYF	TGCAGTGCTAGAGGGGGCCTCACAGATACGCAGTATTTT
TRBJ2-5	16	-	TRBV9	few	CASSVDGGNTQETQYF	TGTGCCAGCAGCGTAGACGGCGGAAATACCCAAGAGACCCAGTACTTC
TRBJ2-1	14	-	TRBV3-1	-	CASSQVSSYNEQFF	TGTGCCAGCAGCCAAGTAAGCTCCTACAATGAGCAGTTCTTC
TRBJ1-1	15	-	TRBV28	-	CASSLWPEANTEAFF	TGTGCCAGCAGTTTATGGCCAGAAGCGAACACTGAAGCTTTCTTT
TRBJ2-3	12	TRBD1	TRBV6-5	-	CASRLGQGAQYF	TGTGCCAGCAGACTAGGACAGGGGGCGCAGTATTTT
TRBJ2-2	15	-	TRBV24-1	few	CATSDLGGLAGELFF	TGTGCCACCAGTGATTTAGGCGGGCTGGCCGGGGAGCTGTTTTTT
TRBJ2-4	16	-	TRBV12-3/TRBV12-4	-	CASSPTAAVAKNIQYF	TGTGCCAGCAGCCCAACAGCGGCAGTAGCCAAAAACATTCAGTACTTC
TRBJ2-2	18	TRBD2	TRBV10-3	many	CAISERLAGDLNTGELFF	TGTGCCATCAGTGAGAGACTAGCGGGGGACCTGAACACCGGGGAGCTGTTTTTT